Each of the 3 T cell receptor beta chains below was sequenced from the same sample in a study of long-term antiretroviral therapy in people with HIV. The authors ran the immunoSEQ assay, v3.0, at survey level. Here immunoSEQ multiplex PCR was the method, and the copy in TCRdb shows in-frame clones only, minus some. The sample carries about 39,000 clones, about 85% recorded once. This sample comprised unsorted PBMCs, obtained 3.1 years after starting antiretroviral therapy. All receptors come from a woman aged 50 to 65 with HIV.

This rearrangement joins TRBV7-3 to TRBJ1-1; D uncertain. This CDR3 has 16 residues. Germline V CDR1 and CDR2: SGHTA, FQGTGA. Trimming removed 2 bases from V and 4 bases from J, with 17 bases in between. CDR3 bases: TGTGCCAGCAGCTTAGTCTTGGCAGCAAGGTTCACTGAAGCTTTCTTT. Its protein product is CASSLVLAARFTEAFF.

This clone was recorded only once. The chain links TRBV4-3 to TRBJ1-1; 7 positions match TRBD1. CDR1 is LGHNA, CDR2 YSLEER, per germline. The CDR3 contains 13 residues. Unmatched junction bases numbered 5, after V lost 3 bases and J lost 7 bases. Here the CDR3 reads CASSQGGQDEAFF. As DNA, the CDR3 is TGCGCCAGCAGCCAGGGCGGACAGGATGAAGCTTTCTTT.

The chain recombines TRBV5-1 with TRBJ2-2, with 14 positions matching TRBD2. This CDR3 has 17 residues. Trimming removed 5 bases from V and 7 bases from J; junction bases left unmatched: 10. The germline V gene has CDR1 SGHRS and CDR2 YFSETQ. The CDR3 protein is CASRPTSGGAGDGELFF. DNA of the CDR3: TGCGCCAGCAGACCGACTAGCGGGGGGGCCGGTGACGGGGAGCTGTTTTTT.